The rows below give T cell receptor beta chains drawn from one sample of a study of long-term antiretroviral therapy in people with HIV. Produced via immunoSEQ multiplex PCR; TCRdb's table is partial and in-frame only. The data contain 20,000 to 30,000 clones, roughly 86% of them seen just once; the ten biggest clones take up approximately 3.8%. Material: unsorted PBMCs, obtained 1.9 years after starting antiretroviral therapy. All receptors derive from a woman aged 25 to 45 with HIV. CDR3s include the opening cysteine and the closing phenylalanine or tryptophan. Fields, in order: D gene, J gene, clone size, V gene, CDR3 protein, CDR3 DNA. The D gene is left open where the match is weak. Clone size is given for some rows only: seen once, a few or many times, or a class if the clone is expanded.

. TRBJ2-5 . TRBV2 CASSTGAQETQYF TGTGCCAGCAGCACCGGGGCCCAAGAGACCCAGTACTTC
TRBD1 TRBJ2-5 . TRBV5-1 CASSLINGQGARETQYF TGCGCCAGCAGCTTAATCAATGGACAGGGGGCCAGAGAGACCCAGTACTTC
. TRBJ1-4 . TRBV7-9 CASSPIPAPTNEKLFF TGTGCCAGCAGCCCAATCCCGGCCCCCACTAATGAAAAACTGTTTTTT
. TRBJ1-2 . TRBV30 CAWRTMIEGFYGYTF TGTGCCTGGAGAACCATGATAGAGGGTTTCTATGGCTACACCTTC
. TRBJ1-6 . TRBV7-9 CASSLGGGRSHSPLHF TGTGCCAGCAGCTTAGGGGGGGGGCGGTCCCATTCACCCCTCCACTTT
. TRBJ2-3 . TRBV11-2 CASSLGGTRNTDTQYF TGTGCCAGCAGCTTAGGCGGCACACGTAACACAGATACGCAGTATTTT
. TRBJ1-3 . TRBV6-5 CASSYVGGRDTIYF TGTGCCAGCAGTTACGTGGGGGGCCGAGACACCATATATTTT
. TRBJ1-1 . TRBV5-1 CASSLARGARSGGTEAFF TGCGCCAGCAGCTTGGCGAGGGGGGCGCGAAGTGGGGGCACTGAAGCTTTCTTT
. TRBJ1-2 once TRBV25-1 CASSVHYGYTF TGTGCCAGCAGTGTGCACTATGGCTACACCTTC
. TRBJ2-5 . TRBV27 CASSFVGETQYF TGTGCCAGCAGTTTTGTAGGAGAGACCCAGTACTTC
TRBD1 TRBJ1-2 . TRBV5-6 CASSLGAGGFGYTF TGTGCCAGCAGCCTTGGGGCAGGGGGCTTTGGCTACACCTTC
. TRBJ2-2 . TRBV27 CASRADLGTRELFF TGTGCCAGCAGGGCGGATCTAGGGACCCGGGAGCTGTTTTTT
. TRBJ1-6 . TRBV6-6 CASSYAGNSPLHF TGTGCCAGCAGTTACGCGGGGAACTCACCCCTCCACTTT
. TRBJ1-3 . TRBV21-1 CASSPKTERGPGNTIYF TGTGCCAGCAGCCCTAAAACTGAGAGGGGGCCCGGAAACACCATATATTTT
TRBD1 TRBJ2-2 . TRBV5-1 CASSLRTGGDTGELFF TGCGCCAGCAGCTTACGGACAGGGGGGGACACCGGGGAGCTGTTTTTT
TRBD1 TRBJ2-5 . TRBV6-6 CASSRRGSQETQYF TGTGCCAGCAGTCGCAGGGGGTCTCAAGAGACCCAGTACTTC